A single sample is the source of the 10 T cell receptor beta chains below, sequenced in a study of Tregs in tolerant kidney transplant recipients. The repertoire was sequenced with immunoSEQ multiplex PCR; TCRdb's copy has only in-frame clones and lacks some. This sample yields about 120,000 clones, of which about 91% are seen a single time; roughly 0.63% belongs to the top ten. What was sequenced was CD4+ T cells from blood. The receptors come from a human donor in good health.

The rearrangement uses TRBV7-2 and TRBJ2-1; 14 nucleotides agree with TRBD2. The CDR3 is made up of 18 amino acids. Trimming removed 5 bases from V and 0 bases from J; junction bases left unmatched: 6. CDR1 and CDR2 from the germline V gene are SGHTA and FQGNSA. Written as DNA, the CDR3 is TGTGCCAGCAGCCCCACCGGACTAGCGGGAGGCTCCTACAATGAGCAGTTCTTC. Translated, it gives CASSPTGLAGGSYNEQFF.

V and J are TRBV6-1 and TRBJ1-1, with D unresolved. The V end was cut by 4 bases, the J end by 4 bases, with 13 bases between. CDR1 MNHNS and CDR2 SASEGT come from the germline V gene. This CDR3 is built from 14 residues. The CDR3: CASSAAGWITEAFF. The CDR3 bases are TGTGCCAGCAGTGCCGCGGGGTGGATCACTGAAGCTTTCTTT.

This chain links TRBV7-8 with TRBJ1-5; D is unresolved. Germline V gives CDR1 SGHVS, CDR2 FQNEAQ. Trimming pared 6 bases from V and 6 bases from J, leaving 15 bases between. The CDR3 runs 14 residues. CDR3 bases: TGTGCCAGCAGTCAGGTTTGGTCGGGTCAGCCCCAGCATTTT. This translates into CASSQVWSGQPQHF.

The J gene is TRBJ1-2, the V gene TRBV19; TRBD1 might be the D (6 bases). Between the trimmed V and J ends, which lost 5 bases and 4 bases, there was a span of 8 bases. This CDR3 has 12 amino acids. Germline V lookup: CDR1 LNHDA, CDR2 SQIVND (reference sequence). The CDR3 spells CASSSDSYGYTF. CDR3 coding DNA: TGTGCCAGTAGTTCGGACAGCTATGGCTACACCTTC.

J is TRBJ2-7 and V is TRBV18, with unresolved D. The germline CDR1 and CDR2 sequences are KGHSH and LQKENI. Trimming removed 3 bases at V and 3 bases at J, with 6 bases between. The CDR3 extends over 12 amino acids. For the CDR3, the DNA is TGTGCCAGCTCACCCGGCTTCTACGAGCAGTACTTC. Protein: CASSPGFYEQYF.

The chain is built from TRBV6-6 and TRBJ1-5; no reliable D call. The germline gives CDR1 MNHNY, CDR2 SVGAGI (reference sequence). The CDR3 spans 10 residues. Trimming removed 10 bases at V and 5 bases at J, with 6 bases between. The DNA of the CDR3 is TGTGCCACCACCGATCAGCCCCAGCATTTT. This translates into CATTDQPQHF.

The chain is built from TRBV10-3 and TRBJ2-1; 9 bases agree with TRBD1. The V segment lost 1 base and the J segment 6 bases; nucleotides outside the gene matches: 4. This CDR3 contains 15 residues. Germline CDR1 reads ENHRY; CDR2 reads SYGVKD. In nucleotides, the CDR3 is TGTGCCATCAGTGAGTTCGGGACAGGGTCCAATGAGCAGTTCTTC. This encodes CAISEFGTGSNEQFF.

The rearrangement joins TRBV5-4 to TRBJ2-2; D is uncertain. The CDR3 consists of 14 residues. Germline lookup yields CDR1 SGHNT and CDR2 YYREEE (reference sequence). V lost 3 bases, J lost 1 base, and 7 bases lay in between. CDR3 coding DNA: TGTGCCAGCAGCTGGTCTAAGAACACCGGGGAGCTGTTTTTT. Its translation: CASSWSKNTGELFF.

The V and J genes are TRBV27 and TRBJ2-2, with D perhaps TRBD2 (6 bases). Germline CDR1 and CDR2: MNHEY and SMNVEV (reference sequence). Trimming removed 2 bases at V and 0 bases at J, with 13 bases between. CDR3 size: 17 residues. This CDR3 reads CASSLLGTHANTGELFF. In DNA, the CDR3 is TGTGCCAGCAGTTTACTGGGGACTCACGCGAACACCGGGGAGCTGTTTTTT.

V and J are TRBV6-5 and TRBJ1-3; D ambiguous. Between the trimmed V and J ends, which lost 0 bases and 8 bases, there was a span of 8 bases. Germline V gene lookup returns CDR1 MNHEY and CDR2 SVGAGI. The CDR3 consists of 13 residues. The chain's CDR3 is CASSYSESHTIYF. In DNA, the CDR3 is TGTGCCAGCAGTTACTCGGAAAGCCACACCATATATTTT.